The next 26 T cell receptor beta chains were all read from a single sample in a study of Graves' ophthalmopathy and Graves' hyperthyroidism listed by TCRdb under 2018. Sequencing used an Illumina HiSeq 2000. TCR beta CDR3 regions were amplified from RNA transcripts for repertoire sequencing. The first round was an RT-PCR using HTBI primers with the Qiagen OneStep RT-PCR kit, and this first round was followed by a second-round multiplex PCR, then size selection and purification. TCRdb trimmed public reads at Q25 via fastp, called clones via MiXCR and kept in-frame beta chains. Entries are consolidated by CDR3 protein sequence, retaining the most common genes and DNA. Here the sample has approximately 460,000 distinct CDR3 sequences; around an eighth occur a single time. The leading ten clones occupy over 8% of the sample. Material: blood. Receptors were obtained from a woman younger than 45 with Graves' ophthalmopathy. Donor details come from another sample of the same person, matched by shared clones.

In this sample, this clonotype turned up many times. The V and J genes are TRBV12-3 or TRBV12-4 and TRBJ1-2; no firm D call. Trimming shortened V by 5 bases and J by 8 bases, and 15 bases separated the two germline ends. This CDR3 is 13 amino acids long. The CDR3 region is CASSLGSGRGYTF. CDR3 in DNA: TGTGCCAGCAGTCTCGGTTCCGGGAGGGGCTACACCTTC.

This clonotype was counted at least ten times. The rearrangement uses TRBV27 and TRBJ1-1, with D tentatively TRBD1 (6 bases). This CDR3 is built from 15 residues. Trimming stripped 5 bases from V and 6 bases from J, with 19 bases between. Looked up from germline, CDR1 is MNHEY and CDR2 is SMNVEV (reference sequence). In DNA form, the CDR3 reads TGTGCCAGCAGTGGGGGCGGGGGGTATGATTCTGAAGCTTTCTTT. This sequence encodes CASSGGGGYDSEAFF.

This clonotype was detected many times. V and J are TRBV4-1 and TRBJ1-6; D uncertain. The CDR3 covers 14 residues. The V end lost 3 bases, the J end lost 7 bases, and 10 bases lay between the germline ends. CDR1 and CDR2 from the germline V gene are MGHRA and YSYEKL. The CDR3 reads CASSQSTNNSPLHF. As DNA, the CDR3 is TGCGCCAGCAGCCAGTCCACCAACAATTCACCCCTCCACTTT.

This clonotype occurred many times. The chain has TRBV28 and TRBJ2-5; D not resolved. V lost 5 bases to trimming and J lost 5 bases, with 15 bases between them. The CDR3 consists of 14 residues. Germline CDR1 is MDHEN and CDR2 is SYDVKM. CDR3 DNA sequence: TGTGCCAGCAGTATATACTCTCCCACGGAGACCCAGTACTTC. Translated, it gives CASSIYSPTETQYF.

This clonotype was recorded at least ten times. The chain carries TRBV12-3 or TRBV12-4 and TRBJ1-6; 8 bases are a match to TRBD1. The CDR3 length is 15 residues. With V trimmed by 6 bases and J by 7 bases, 8 bases remained unmatched. As DNA, the CDR3 is TGTGCCAGCAGGGACAGGGCTAACAGCAATTCACCCCTCCACTTT. This sequence encodes CASRDRANSNSPLHF.

There are many counts of this clonotype. The chain is built from TRBV28 and TRBJ1-3, with a tentative D call TRBD1 (6 bases). This CDR3 contains 14 residues. Trimming cost V 5 bases and J 3 bases, with 11 bases left between them. Germline CDR1 and CDR2: MDHEN and SYDVKM. The CDR3 protein is CASSLGGRGNTIYF. CDR3 sequence (DNA): TGTGCCAGCAGTCTAGGGGGGCGTGGAAACACCATATATTTT.

This clonotype was observed at least ten times. This chain links TRBV4-1 with TRBJ1-2, with D possibly TRBD1 on 6 matching bases. The V end lost 6 bases, the J end lost 4 bases, and 24 bases lay between the germline ends. Per germline, CDR1 MGHRA and CDR2 YSYEKL. There are 17 residues in the CDR3. The CDR3 bases are TGCGCCAGCAGAAGACAGGAATTTGACAGCGGATTCTATGGCTACACCTTC. Amino acid sequence: CASRRQEFDSGFYGYTF.

Many counts were recorded for this clonotype. V gene TRBV27 combines with J gene TRBJ2-2, with 8 bases matching TRBD2. V was clipped by 5 bases and J by 6 bases; unmatched bases: 14. CDR1 MNHEY and CDR2 SMNVEV come from the germline V gene (reference sequence). This CDR3 region has 17 residues. In DNA form, the CDR3 reads TGTGCCAGCAGTGCCCCCGGGGGGGCGGCGCAAGCCGGGGAGCTGTTTTTT. Translated: CASSAPGGAAQAGELFF.

The chain recombines TRBV2 with TRBJ2-4; 7 nucleotides line up with TRBD1. Germline CDR1 and CDR2: SNHLY and FYNNEI. With 5 bases clipped from V and 8 bases from J, the junction kept 15 bases outside the gene matches. The CDR3 sequence is 16 residues long. The chain's CDR3 is CASSSTDRTGLDIQYF. In DNA form, the CDR3 reads TGTGCCAGCAGTTCCACGGACAGGACCGGATTGGACATTCAGTACTTC.

The CDR3 DNA reads TGTGCCAGCAGAGCTAGGATGGGCGGCCTCTCCTACGAGCAGTACTTC. Its translation is CASRARMGGLSYEQYF. The chain employs TRBV11-2 and TRBJ2-7; D uncertain. Germline lookup yields CDR1 SGHAT and CDR2 FQNNGV. This CDR3 contains 16 residues. V dropped 6 bases and J dropped 0 bases, with 18 bases sitting between them.

This clonotype was detected many times. The chain uses TRBV18 and TRBJ2-7, with 14 bases identical to TRBD2. Germline V lookup: CDR1 KGHSH, CDR2 LQKENI. The V segment lost 0 bases and the J segment 7 bases; nucleotides outside the gene matches: 8. The length of the CDR3 is 17 residues. Written as DNA, the CDR3 is TGTGCCAGCTCACCACCCCCGGGACTAGCGGGAGTTGGGGAGCAGTACTTC. This codes for CASSPPPGLAGVGEQYF.

Many counts were recorded for this clonotype. The chain carries TRBV30 and TRBJ1-6, with D hard to call. In germline, CDR1 is GTSNPN, CDR2 SVGIG (reference sequence). CDR3 length: 12 amino acids. V dropped 7 bases and J dropped 7 bases, with 11 bases sitting between them. The CDR3 sequence is CAFGRANSPLHF. Here the CDR3 DNA reads TGTGCCTTTGGACGGGCAAATTCACCCCTCCACTTT.

This clonotype has at least ten counts. The chain joins TRBV3-1 to TRBJ2-7; D possibly corresponds to TRBD2 (5 bases). The CDR3 length is 14 residues. CDR1 and CDR2 from the germline V gene are LGHDT and YNNKEL (reference sequence). Trimming stripped 2 bases from V and 1 base from J, with 9 bases between. In DNA, the CDR3 is TGTGCCAGCAGCCAACAGGAGCGGTCCTACGAGCAGTACTTC. Translating it yields CASSQQERSYEQYF.

A remark on this clonotype: Since a much larger clone is just one base distant, this may be a read error. As DNA, the CDR3 is TGTGCCTGGGGAGGGACACCCAAGGGCAAGTACTTC. This gives the protein CAWGGTPKGKYF. V is TRBV30 and J is TRBJ2-5, with D perhaps assigned TRBD1 or TRBD2 (6 bases each). Germline CDR1 reads GTSNPN; CDR2 reads SVGIG (reference sequence). This CDR3 is built from 12 residues. V lost 5 bases, J lost 12 bases, and 19 bases lay in between.

This clonotype was observed at least ten times. The V and J genes are TRBV6-1 and TRBJ2-7; TRBD1 matches 9 bases. The J segment lost 6 bases and the V segment lost 5 bases, leaving 14 bases of the junction unmatched. This CDR3 comprises 16 residues. Looked up from germline, CDR1 is MNHNS and CDR2 is SASEGT. The CDR3 protein is CASSKPRDREVREQYF. The CDR3 DNA sequence: TGTGCCAGCAGTAAACCCCGGGACAGGGAAGTACGCGAGCAGTACTTC.

This clonotype has more than one count but fewer than ten. The chain combines TRBV18 with TRBJ1-2; D is uncertain. The V gene lost 4 bases and the J gene lost 4 bases, with 13 bases spanning the gap. Germline CDR1 KGHSH, CDR2 LQKENI. The CDR3 contains 14 residues. CDR3 bases: TGTGCCAGCTCACTTACGAGGGAATCCTATGGCTACACCTTC. Its protein product is CASSLTRESYGYTF. Combining the CDR3 with reference TRBV18 and TRBJ1-2 gives the whole variable domain NAGVMQNPRHLVRRRGQEARLRCSPMKGHSHVYWYRQLPEEGLKFMVYLQKENIIDESGMPKERFSAEFPKEGPSILRIQQVVRGDSAAYFCASSLTRESYGYTFGSGTRLTVV.

This clonotype was seen ten or more times. The V gene is TRBV11-2, the J gene TRBJ2-7; TRBD2 matches at 7 bases. Germline CDR1 SGHAT, CDR2 FQNNGV. The CDR3 runs to 14 residues. Unmatched junction bases numbered 6, after V lost 1 base and J lost 6 bases. CDR3 in amino acids: CASSLVSGGGEQYF. Written as DNA, the CDR3 is TGTGCCAGCAGCTTAGTTTCGGGAGGAGGCGAGCAGTACTTC.

The V and J genes are TRBV30 and TRBJ2-2; D is possibly TRBD2 (6 bases). Germline loops: CDR1 GTSNPN, CDR2 SVGIG (reference sequence). Trimming took off 6 bases at V and 1 base at J, with 15 bases between the two ends. The CDR3 length is 15 residues. This chain's CDR3 is CACRRRGGNTGELFF. The CDR3 DNA is TGTGCCTGTCGGAGGCGGGGTGGGAACACCGGGGAGCTGTTTTTT.

The genes are TRBV20-1 and TRBJ1-1, with D unclear. Per the germline V gene, CDR1 is DFQATT and CDR2 is SNEGSKA (reference sequence). V dropped 0 bases and J dropped 8 bases, with 16 bases sitting between them. The CDR3 runs 14 residues. The CDR3 loop reads CSARETVGAGEAFF. CDR3 sequence (DNA): TGCAGTGCTAGAGAAACGGTCGGAGCGGGGGAAGCTTTCTTT.

This clonotype has only a few counts. One end of the junction is discordant with germline, which a read error may explain. The CDR3 nucleotides are TGCGCCAGCAGTGAAGGGGTTAGAGTCTATAATTCACCCCTCCACTTT. Translated: CASSEGVRVYNSPLHF. J is TRBJ1-6 and V is TRBV2; tentatively, D is TRBD1 (5 bases). Per the germline V gene, CDR1 is SNHLY and CDR2 is FYNNEI. CDR3 size: 16 residues.

This clonotype was seen repeatedly, ten times or more. The chain is built from TRBV12-3 or TRBV12-4 and TRBJ1-2; D gene uncertain. Deletions cut 5 bases from V and 7 bases from J, with 17 bases between. This CDR3 spans 14 amino acids. The CDR3 nucleotides are TGTGCCAGCAGTCCCAAGATACATCTGACTGGCTACACCTTC. Its translation is CASSPKIHLTGYTF.

The chain joins TRBV9 to TRBJ2-2; 7 bases match TRBD2. The CDR3 contains 16 residues. Germline CDR1 SGDLS, CDR2 YYNGEE. V shed 0 bases and J 1 base; nucleotides not matched to a gene: 3. The CDR3 nucleotides read TGTGCCAGCAGCGTAGACGGCGGGAGGAACACCGGGGAGCTGTTTTTT. Protein: CASSVDGGRNTGELFF.

This clonotype was seen many times. This chain connects TRBV6-5 to TRBJ1-2; no clear D. This CDR3 spans 11 amino acids. CDR1 is MNHEY, CDR2 SVGAGI, per germline. The V end was cut by 6 bases, the J end by 8 bases, with 10 bases between. The CDR3 DNA reads TGTGCCAGCAGGAGAGAGTACGGCTACACCTTC. This gives the protein CASRREYGYTF.

At least ten counts were recorded for this clonotype. This rearrangement joins TRBV28 to TRBJ2-5, with D hard to call. V lost 6 bases, J lost 7 bases, and 15 bases lay in between. This CDR3 is built from 13 residues. Germline V gene data show CDR1 as MDHEN and CDR2 as SYDVKM. CDR3 sequence (DNA): TGTGCCAGCAGGCTTGTAAGTGCCGGGACCCAGTACTTC. Amino acids: CASRLVSAGTQYF.

This clonotype was recorded at least ten times. This chain links TRBV11-2 with TRBJ2-7; D call uncertain. Trimming left V 2 bases short and J 2 bases short, with 10 bases between. The germline CDR1 and CDR2 sequences are SGHAT and FQNNGV. This CDR3 is 14 amino acids long. CDR3 coding DNA: TGTGCCAGCAGCTTACTTAGCCGTCCCTACGAGCAGTACTTC. Amino acids: CASSLLSRPYEQYF.

This clonotype has only a few counts. This could be a read error, since a much larger clone is one nucleotide away. This chain uses TRBV9 with TRBJ2-5; D may be TRBD1 or TRBD2 (5 bases each). The CDR3 runs to 15 residues. Germline lookup yields CDR1 SGDLS and CDR2 YYNGEE. CDR3 in DNA: TGTGCCAGCAGCGTAGCGGGCAGGGAGAAAGAGACCAAGTACTTC. Protein product: CASSVAGREKETKYF.